This is a list of T cell receptor beta chains from one sample in a study of T cells in lung cancer brain metastases. TCRdb keeps only in-frame clones here, not all; method: immunoSEQ multiplex PCR. The sample yields about 7,000 clones, 86% seen once. Sequenced input: tumor tissue from the primary lung tumor. The receptors shown here come from a man aged 45 to 65 with non-small cell lung cancer. Each CDR3 is given with its conserved first and last residue. The D gene is left open where the match is weak.

j_gene | d_gene | v_gene | CDR3aa
TRBJ1-2 | - | TRBV2 | CASSNVATQGTF
TRBJ2-5 | - | TRBV11-2 | CASSISGQRETQYF
TRBJ2-1 | - | TRBV7-9 | CASSLEGGYNEQFF
TRBJ1-2 | - | TRBV6-5 | CASSYANKDGYTF
TRBJ1-2 | - | TRBV6-5 | CASKSGQSNYGYTF
TRBJ2-5 | TRBD1 | TRBV7-8 | CASSLGQGAETQYF
TRBJ1-6 | - | TRBV18 | CASSRIDSPLHF
TRBJ1-4 | - | TRBV29-1 | CSALGGTNEKLFF
TRBJ2-7 | - | TRBV7-9 | CASSTEGSYEQYF
TRBJ2-2 | TRBD2 | TRBV7-2 | CASSSLAGGFTGELFF
TRBJ1-4 | - | TRBV15 | CATSRDQGGNNEKLFF
TRBJ2-3 | TRBD1 | TRBV9 | CASSVEGASTDTQYF
TRBJ1-2 | - | TRBV6-5 | CASRGSYGYTF
TRBJ1-2 | TRBD1 | TRBV10-3 | CAIRPGQGAMYDTF
TRBJ1-1 | - | TRBV19 | CASSIRPAANTEAFF
TRBJ1-1 | - | TRBV9 | CASSVEGQAEAFF
TRBJ2-3 | TRBD2 | TRBV5-4 | CASSSGGGTTDTQYF
TRBJ1-3 | - | TRBV5-4 | CASSWGGPGNTIYF
TRBJ2-1 | TRBD2 | TRBV5-1 | CASSLVGGSYNEQFF
TRBJ2-3 | TRBD2 | TRBV7-3 | CASSLAGGQGRRDTQYF
TRBJ1-2 | TRBD1 | TRBV7-9 | CASSFGTGDNNYGYTF
TRBJ1-1 | TRBD1 | TRBV20-1 | CSARPGGSAFF
TRBJ2-7 | - | TRBV18 | CASFSSSYEQYF
TRBJ2-6 | TRBD1 | TRBV19 | CASSTGTGYSGANVLTF
TRBJ2-7 | - | TRBV30 | CAWADPGRPAGYEQYF